This TCR beta chain was sequenced during a study of vaccination and CD4 T cells after COVID-19. The wider study: Control cultures were given a CEFX pool, an HIV-1 Nef pool, or no peptide.

Cultured CD4+ T cell DNA was sequenced using the Oncomine TCR Beta short-read assay. TCRdb called the PCR reads again in MiXCR, with one record for every CDR3 protein. The sample has some 16,000 distinct CDR3 sequences; 30% to 45% are singletons. Germline V gene lookup returns CDR1 SGHTA and CDR2 FQGNSA. Trimming cost V 5 bases and J 6 bases; bases outside gene matches: 6. The CDR3 is 14 amino acids. Only a few counts were recorded for this clonotype. Its antigen is still unknown. Documented treatment: approximately 11-day PBMC culture with coronavirus spike peptide pools or control peptides (ViraFEST assay).

Sequencing was performed on CD4+ T cells from blood, cultured in vitro. The chain employs TRBV7-2 and TRBJ2-3; TRBD2 matches 9 bases. The TCR sequence derives from a human donor who had recovered from COVID-19. CDR3 loop: CASSLGLASDTQYF. CDR3 nucleotide sequence: TGTGCCAGCAGCCTGGGACTAGCATCTGATACGCAGTATTTT.